Below are 7 T cell receptor beta chains sequenced from a single sample in a study of blood T cell repertoires in COVID-19. Only in-frame clones appear in the TCRdb table, and some are missing; sequencing was by immunoSEQ multiplex PCR. The data contain about 150,000 clones, roughly nine tenths of them singletons. What was sequenced was peripheral blood. The origin of the receptors is a man in his forties or fifties with acute or convalescent COVID-19.

This chain uses TRBV7-2 with TRBJ1-2; 7 nucleotides match TRBD1. CDR1 is SGHTA, CDR2 FQGNSA, per germline. J gave up 2 bases and V 5 bases, and 5 bases lay outside the gene matches. This CDR3 spans 14 amino acids. In nucleotides, the CDR3 is TGTGCCAGCAGCCCTGGGACAGCAAACTATGGCTACACCTTC. Translated, it gives CASSPGTANYGYTF.

V gene TRBV5-1 combines with J gene TRBJ2-1, with D possibly TRBD1 on 6 matching bases. The CDR3 is 15 residues long. CDR1 is SGHRS, CDR2 YFSETQ, per germline. V lost 0 bases and J lost 4, with 11 bases in between. CDR3 in DNA: TGCGCCAGCAGCTTGGTACAGGGAATTTACAATGAGCAGTTCTTC. It yields the protein CASSLVQGIYNEQFF.

The chain uses TRBV6-5 and TRBJ2-5, with D unclear. V lost 5 bases, J lost 5 bases, and 12 bases lay in between. The CDR3 is 13 residues long. CDR1 is MNHEY and CDR2 is SVGAGI in the germline V gene. The CDR3 here is CASSHPGYETQYF. CDR3 coding DNA: TGTGCCAGCAGTCATCCCGGTTACGAGACCCAGTACTTC.

The gene calls are TRBV27 and TRBJ2-1, with D uncertain. Germline-derived CDR1 and CDR2 are MNHEY and SMNVEV (reference sequence). The CDR3 spans 14 residues. Trimming cost V 3 bases and J 6 bases, with 12 bases left between them. CDR3 bases: TGTGCCAGCAGTTTTGGGCTGATGGGCAATGAGCAGTTCTTC. It translates to CASSFGLMGNEQFF.

The chain employs TRBV10-2 and TRBJ2-1; D not certain. The CDR3 has 14 residues. V gave up 2 bases and J gave up 4 bases, with 9 bases separating them. CDR1 WSHSY and CDR2 SAAADI come from the germline V gene. CDR3 sequence: CASSETGRYNEQFF. In DNA, the CDR3 is TGCGCCAGCAGTGAGACGGGTAGATACAATGAGCAGTTCTTC.

The chain has TRBV6-6 and TRBJ1-2, with D perhaps TRBD1 (5 bases). This CDR3 region has 14 residues. V lost 8 bases and J lost 5, with 18 bases in between. The germline CDR1 and CDR2 sequences are MNHNY and SVGAGI (reference sequence). The CDR3 region has the DNA TGTGCCAGCCTTACGGGGGACGGACAATATGGCTACACCTTC. Protein: CASLTGDGQYGYTF.

The chain has TRBV11-2 and TRBJ2-1, with D perhaps matching TRBD2 (6 bases). The CDR3 is 14 amino acids. CDR1 is SGHAT and CDR2 is FQNNGV in the germline V gene. Trimming left V 5 bases short and J 9 bases short, with 17 bases between. CDR3 nucleotides: TGTGCCAGCAGCCCGGGGGTCCCTTCAGGTGAGCAGTTCTTC. Translated, it gives CASSPGVPSGEQFF. The full variable domain, in which reference TRBV11-2 and TRBJ2-1 provide the parts outside the CDR3, is EAGVAQSPRYKIIEKRQSVAFWCNPISGHATLYWYQQILGQGPKLLIQFQNNGVVDDSQLPKDRFSAERLKGVDSTLKIQPAKLEDSAVYLCASSPGVPSGEQFFGPGTRLTVL.